This is a list of T cell receptor beta chains from one sample in a study of blood T cell repertoires in COVID-19. Here immunoSEQ multiplex PCR was the method, and the copy in TCRdb shows in-frame clones only, minus some. The sample contains some 25,000 clones, less than 90% of which appear only once. The sequencing input was peripheral blood. Every receptor here comes from a man in his 70s with COVID-19, enrolled during active disease. The CDR3 runs from the conserved cysteine through the conserved F or W. Each record gives: D gene, clone size, V gene, J gene, CDR3 DNA, CDR3 protein. The D gene is left open where the match is weak. Clone size is shown for a subset of rows, as once, few, many or a class of expanded clone.

TRBD1	-	TRBV15	TRBJ2-3	TGTGCCACCAGCAGCAAACGGGACAGGGGACCTAGAGATACGCAGTATTTT	CATSSKRDRGPRDTQYF
TRBD1	-	TRBV5-6	TRBJ1-4	TGTGCCAGCAGCCCCGGGACAGGGAATATAGCTGAAAAACTGTTTTTT	CASSPGTGNIAEKLFF
TRBD1	-	TRBV5-4	TRBJ1-3	TGTGCCAGCAGCTCACAGGGGGGAAACACCATATATTTT	CASSSQGGNTIYF
TRBD1	-	TRBV5-1	TRBJ1-1	TGCGCCAGCAGGGACAGGGGGCGAGGGAACACTGAAGCTTTCTTT	CASRDRGRGNTEAFF
-	once	TRBV2	TRBJ1-5	TGTGCCAGCAGTGGTCATAGCAATCAGCCCCAGCATTTT	CASSGHSNQPQHF
TRBD2	-	TRBV27	TRBJ2-1	TGTGCCAGCAGTTTAGCTTCCCCTAGCGGGGGGGCCTACAATGAGCAGTTCTTC	CASSLASPSGGAYNEQFF
-	few	TRBV9	TRBJ1-3	TGTGCCAGCAGCGTAGGTTACTCTGGAAACACCATATATTTT	CASSVGYSGNTIYF
-	-	TRBV3-1/TRBV3-2	TRBJ1-2	TGTGCCAGCAGCCCCCTCGGCGGGGACCTCTATGGCTACACCTTC	CASSPLGGDLYGYTF
-	once	TRBV4-1	TRBJ1-1	TGCGCCAGCAGCCAAGTTATTCGGCAGGCTGAAGCTTTCTTT	CASSQVIRQAEAFF
-	few	TRBV6-2/TRBV6-3	TRBJ2-5	TGTGCCAGCAGTTCGCAAGAGACCCAGTACTTC	CASSSQETQYF
TRBD2	-	TRBV4-1	TRBJ2-1	TGCGCCAGCAGCCAAAATAGCGGGGGCCTTTACAATGAGCAGTTCTTC	CASSQNSGGLYNEQFF
-	-	TRBV5-1	TRBJ2-3	TGCGCCAGCAGCAGATCGAGCCCTCCTAGCACAGATACGCAGTATTTT	CASSRSSPPSTDTQYF
TRBD2	-	TRBV5-6	TRBJ2-2	TGTGCCAGCAGCCACGGGGCGGGAGTGGCTGGCACCGGGGAGCTGTTTTTT	CASSHGAGVAGTGELFF
TRBD1	-	TRBV7-9	TRBJ1-4	TGTGCCAGCAGCAGGGGACAGGCTAATGAAAAACTGTTTTTT	CASSRGQANEKLFF
-	-	TRBV5-5	TRBJ2-7	TGTGCCAGCAGCTCCTACGGGGGAAGCTCCTACGAGCAGTACTTC	CASSSYGGSSYEQYF
TRBD2	-	TRBV7-9	TRBJ2-7	TGTGCCAGCAGTCTAGGAGGGCTAGCGGCCTACGAGCAGTACTTC	CASSLGGLAAYEQYF
TRBD1	-	TRBV18	TRBJ1-2	TGTGCCAGCTCACCCACGGGACAGGGGTATGGCTACACCTTC	CASSPTGQGYGYTF